The TCR beta chain described here comes from a study of molecular identifiers for immune sequencing clone quantification. Whole-study context: For replicates, RNA isolated from approximately 20,000 or 98,000 naive CD8 cells was divided into five portions, of which four were sequenced.

TCR libraries were built in bulk with a published protocol and specific TCR primers. TCRdb processed the PCR reads anew with MiXCR; each CDR3 protein has one entry. There are some 320,000 distinct CDR3 sequences in the sample; about 22% occur only once, and 0.65% to 0.75% lies in the top ten. Comments on this clonotype: This may come from a read error, since a much larger clone is one base off.

The sample comprised naive CD8+ T cells from blood, with Jurkat cell RNA spiked in. The sample's subset: FACS-sorted CD8+CD4-CCR7+CD45RA+ naive T cells. This TCR came from a human donor in good health. Some libraries in this study had Jurkat cell RNA spiked in.

The CDR3: CASSFGGAYNEQFF. CDR3 DNA: TGTGCCAGCAGTTTTGGGGGCGCCTACAATGAGCAGTTCTTC. The rearrangement uses TRBV28 and TRBJ2-1; D is perhaps TRBD1 (6 bases). The CDR3 length is 14 residues. The ends were cut back, 3 bases at V and 2 bases at J, with 8 bases in the middle. Germline V gives CDR1 MDHEN, CDR2 SYDVKM.